Presented here are 7 T cell receptor beta chains from one specimen sequenced in a study of OX40 agonist ivuxolimab in advanced cancers. Profiled with immunoSEQ multiplex PCR; TCRdb holds only in-frame clones, not every one. The data contain approximately 82,000 clones, approximately 92% of them singletons. The starting material was CD4+ or CD8+ T cells sorted from blood, obtained in a trial of the OX40 agonist ivuxolimab. These receptors all stem from an adult with an advanced solid tumor such as melanoma, head and neck, liver or kidney cancer.

V is TRBV30 and J is TRBJ2-2; possibly TRBD1 for D (5 bases). The CDR3 runs 14 residues. Germline CDR1 reads GTSNPN; CDR2 reads SVGIG (reference sequence). Trimming cost V 3 bases and J 8 bases, with 16 bases left between them. CDR3 bases: TGTGCCTGGAGCCCCCTTGGGGCGCGGGGGGAGCTGTTTTTT. As protein: CAWSPLGARGELFF.

The chain recombines TRBV5-4 with TRBJ2-2; weak D call: TRBD1 (6 bases). Germline CDR1 SGHNT, CDR2 YYREEE (reference sequence). V lost 4 bases and J lost 6, with 10 bases in between. The CDR3 covers 13 residues. The CDR3 spells CASSIYRAGELFF. CDR3 DNA sequence: TGTGCCAGCAGCATATACAGGGCCGGGGAGCTGTTTTTT.

The table lists this clone with a count of one. The chain joins TRBV5-1 to TRBJ2-5; D may be TRBD1 (5 bases). Germline V gives CDR1 SGHRS, CDR2 YFSETQ. Trimming took 5 bases from V and 2 from J, leaving 16 bases between them. This CDR3 has 15 amino acids. DNA of the CDR3: TGCGCCAGCAGATCCGCTACAGGATTTCAAGAGACCCAGTACTTC. This gives the protein CASRSATGFQETQYF.

The CDR3 is CASSLDRLAALHF. The DNA of the CDR3 is TGTGCCAGCAGCTTGGACAGGCTTGCGGCCCTCCACTTT. The chain recombines TRBV7-3 with TRBJ1-6, with 7 bases that match TRBD1. The J segment lost 14 bases and the V segment lost 3 bases, leaving 7 bases of the junction unmatched. CDR3 length equals 13 residues. Germline loops: CDR1 SGHTA, CDR2 FQGTGA.

This chain connects TRBV2 to TRBJ2-1; 7 bases match TRBD2. From germline, CDR1 is SNHLY and CDR2 FYNNEI. CDR3 length equals 15 residues. V lost 6 bases, J lost 1 base, and 6 bases stayed unmatched. The DNA of the CDR3 is TGTGCCAGCAGCGGCGGGGGACCTTCCTACAATGAGCAGTTCTTC. It is translated as CASSGGGPSYNEQFF.

The chain recombines TRBV5-4 with TRBJ2-5, with unresolved D. The germline CDR1 and CDR2 sequences are SGHNT and YYREEE (reference sequence). This CDR3 contains 13 residues. Trimming removed 0 bases from V and 2 bases from J, with 5 bases in between. CDR3 DNA: TGTGCCAGCAGCTTGGCCTTACAAGAGACCCAGTACTTC. It codes for CASSLALQETQYF.

This clone occurred once. The gene calls are TRBV6-5 and TRBJ2-1; 8 nucleotides line up with TRBD1. CDR3 length: 13 amino acids. The V and J ends lost 6 bases and 5 bases, in that order; junction bases with no gene match: 3. Germline values: CDR1 MNHEY, CDR2 SVGAGI. CDR3 amino acids: CASSRQGNNEQFF. The CDR3, as DNA: TGTGCCAGCAGCAGACAGGGGAACAATGAGCAGTTCTTC.